This section outlines one TCR beta chain sequence together with its context. The treatment here: oral pan-JAK inhibitor, 5-10 mg twice daily. Lesional scalp punch biopsies and peripheral blood were collected from alopecia areata patients. The data stem from a study of CD8+ T cells in alopecia areata. Study-wide background: The percentage of affected scalp area served as the score of severity for treated patients.

This CDR3 contains 16 residues. CDR1 is SGHRS and CDR2 is YFSETQ in the germline V gene. Losses at the gene ends were 3 bases for V and 4 bases for J; bases not matched to a gene: 6. Sequencing used cDNA as its template, made by extracting RNA and reverse transcribing it. The data were produced by immunoSEQ multiplex PCR, yet TCRdb's version contains in-frame clones alone and is incomplete. The data hold 10,000 to 15,000 clones, with around 63% observed a single time. The rearrangement joins TRBV5-1 to TRBJ2-3; 12 bases match TRBD2. Material: skin, obtained at week 4, from a patient treated with tofacitinib. This TCR derives from a human donor with alopecia areata. This CDR3 reads CASSYLAGGPPDTQYF. The CDR3 bases are TGCGCCAGCAGCTATCTAGCGGGGGGGCCCCCAGATACGCAGTATTTT.